The next 14 T cell receptor beta chains were all read from a single sample in a study of tumor-infiltrating lymphocytes in localized non-small cell lung cancer. Only in-frame clones appear in the TCRdb table, and some are missing; sequencing was by immunoSEQ multiplex PCR. The data contain some 3,100 clones, 50% to 80% of them singletons. Input material: uninvolved lung tissue not adjacent to the tumor. These receptors all stem from a human donor with non-small cell lung cancer.

This rearrangement joins TRBV5-1 to TRBJ2-3, with 9 nucleotides matching TRBD1. The germline gives CDR1 SGHRS, CDR2 YFSETQ. Trimming cost V 4 bases and J 1 base; bases outside gene matches: 4. The CDR3 has 15 amino acids. The CDR3 is CASSGTGTGTDTQYF. CDR3 sequence (DNA): TGCGCCAGCAGCGGGACAGGGACGGGCACAGATACGCAGTATTTT.

This clone came up a few times. The rearrangement uses TRBV2 and TRBJ2-5; unclear D gene. V lost 2 bases and J 4 bases, leaving 8 bases between the germline ends. CDR1 and CDR2 (germline): SNHLY, FYNNEI. The CDR3 has 13 amino acids. The CDR3 protein is CASSELSGETQYF. For the CDR3, the DNA is TGTGCCAGCAGTGAATTATCCGGAGAGACCCAGTACTTC.

The rearrangement joins TRBV7-6 to TRBJ2-2, with TRBD2 identical over 8 bases. The CDR3 is 16 amino acids. The V and J ends lost 1 base and 5 bases, in that order; junction bases with no gene match: 6. Germline CDR1 SGHVS, CDR2 FNYEAQ. The chain's CDR3 is CASSLDPGGWTGELFF. For the CDR3, the DNA is TGTGCCAGCAGCTTAGATCCGGGAGGGTGGACCGGGGAGCTGTTTTTT. The full variable domain, with the rest looked up from reference TRBV7-6 and TRBJ2-2, is GAGVSQSPRYKVTKRGQDVALRCDPISGHVSLYWYRQALGQGPEFLTYFNYEAQQDKSGLPNDRFSAERPEGSISTLTIQRTEQRDSAMYRCASSLDPGGWTGELFFGEGSRLTVL.

The chain links TRBV7-6 to TRBJ2-3; no clear D gene. Germline V gene data show CDR1 as SGHVS and CDR2 as FNYEAQ. CDR3 length equals 12 residues. The V end lost 5 bases, the J end lost 6 bases, and 9 bases lay between the germline ends. The chain's CDR3 is CASSPASDTQYF. Written as DNA, the CDR3 is TGTGCCAGCAGCCCAGCCTCCGATACGCAGTATTTT.

V is TRBV6-5 and J is TRBJ2-7; TRBD1 matches at 7 bases. Germline lookup yields CDR1 MNHEY and CDR2 SVGAGI. Germline trimming cut 5 bases from V and 6 bases from J; bases unmatched to any gene: 10. The CDR3 contains 14 residues. The CDR3 is CASSGGQSLGEQYF. CDR3 nucleotides: TGTGCCAGCAGTGGGGGACAGTCCCTTGGCGAGCAGTACTTC.

J is TRBJ1-5 and V is TRBV6-5; no clear D gene. CDR3 length: 14 residues. The V and J ends lost 6 bases and 2 bases respectively, with 11 bases between them. The germline CDR1 and CDR2 sequences are MNHEY and SVGAGI. CDR3: CASRNPGRNQPQHF. The CDR3 DNA reads TGTGCCAGCAGGAATCCGGGTCGCAATCAGCCCCAGCATTTT.

The sample holds one count of this clone. The chain carries TRBV12-5 and TRBJ1-2; TRBD1 is a possible D gene (5 bases). The CDR3 spans 14 residues. Per the germline V gene, CDR1 is LGHNT and CDR2 is FRNRAP. V lost 1 base to trimming and J lost 6 bases, with 12 bases between them. Here the CDR3 reads CASGLGQRPDGYTF. CDR3 nucleotide sequence: TGTGCTAGTGGTTTGGGACAGAGACCCGATGGCTACACCTTC. The variable domain in full, with the rest retrieved from reference TRBV12-5 and TRBJ1-2, is DARVTQTPRHKVTEMGQEVTMRCQPILGHNTVFWYRQTMMQGLELLAYFRNRAPLDDSGMPKDRFSAEMPDATLATLKIQPSEPRDSAVYFCASGLGQRPDGYTFGSGTRLTVV.

The genes are TRBV7-8 and TRBJ1-2; no clear D gene. In germline, CDR1 is SGHVS, CDR2 FQNEAQ. The germline V and J ends were trimmed by 11 bases and 0 bases, with 10 bases remaining between them. This CDR3 has 12 residues. Here the CDR3 reads CAVSLTNYGYTF. In DNA, the CDR3 is TGTGCCGTCAGCCTTACTAACTATGGCTACACCTTC.

The CDR3 DNA reads TGTGCCAGCAGCTCCGGCAGGGGAAGCACTGAAGCTTTCTTT. Translating gives CASSSGRGSTEAFF. The rearrangement joins TRBV11-2 to TRBJ1-1, with a possible D match to TRBD1 (6 bases). The CDR3 runs to 14 residues. Trimming removed 4 bases from V and 4 bases from J, with 13 bases in between. Germline CDR1 reads SGHAT; CDR2 reads FQNNGV.

The chain has TRBV11-2 and TRBJ1-1; D is undetermined. This CDR3 contains 15 residues. Germline assignment: CDR1 SGHAT and CDR2 FQNNGV. Trimming took off 2 bases at V and 0 bases at J, with 10 bases between the two ends. In DNA form, the CDR3 reads TGTGCCAGCAGCTTACTACCAGGAGTGAACACTGAAGCTTTCTTT. This encodes CASSLLPGVNTEAFF. Variable domain in full (rest from reference TRBV11-2 and TRBJ1-1): EAGVAQSPRYKIIEKRQSVAFWCNPISGHATLYWYQQILGQGPKLLIQFQNNGVVDDSQLPKDRFSAERLKGVDSTLKIQPAKLEDSAVYLCASSLLPGVNTEAFFGQGTRLTVV.

J is TRBJ2-7 and V is TRBV6-5, with a possible D match to TRBD1 (6 bases). This CDR3 is 12 amino acids long. Trimming left V 6 bases short and J 2 bases short, with 8 bases between. Per germline, CDR1 MNHEY and CDR2 SVGAGI. The CDR3 is CASRDRTYEQYF. CDR3 nucleotide sequence: TGTGCCAGCAGGGACAGAACCTACGAGCAGTACTTC.

The chain combines TRBV5-1 with TRBJ2-1; the D is unclear. Trimming removed 0 bases at V and 4 bases at J, with 11 bases between. The CDR3 totals 15 residues. Germline V CDR1 and CDR2: SGHRS, YFSETQ. CDR3 residues: CASSLVSPEYNEQFF. In DNA form, the CDR3 reads TGCGCCAGCAGCTTGGTGTCTCCGGAATACAATGAGCAGTTCTTC.

This clone came up once. This rearrangement joins TRBV6-5 to TRBJ1-1, with TRBD1 identical over 9 bases. Trimming at V came to 5 bases and at J to 6 bases, leaving 7 bases not matched to a gene. This CDR3 region has 14 residues. Germline CDR1 reads MNHEY; CDR2 reads SVGAGI. CDR3 region: CASSTGQGYAEAFF. CDR3 DNA: TGTGCCAGCAGTACGGGACAGGGCTACGCTGAAGCTTTCTTT.

V is TRBV25-1 and J is TRBJ2-5; no reliable D call. Between the trimmed V and J ends, which lost 0 bases and 4 bases, there was a span of 12 bases. Germline V gives CDR1 MGHDK, CDR2 SYGVNS. This CDR3 region has 15 residues. Here the CDR3 reads CASSEYRSGRETQYF. In DNA, the CDR3 is TGTGCCAGCAGTGAATATCGGTCAGGTCGAGAGACCCAGTACTTC.